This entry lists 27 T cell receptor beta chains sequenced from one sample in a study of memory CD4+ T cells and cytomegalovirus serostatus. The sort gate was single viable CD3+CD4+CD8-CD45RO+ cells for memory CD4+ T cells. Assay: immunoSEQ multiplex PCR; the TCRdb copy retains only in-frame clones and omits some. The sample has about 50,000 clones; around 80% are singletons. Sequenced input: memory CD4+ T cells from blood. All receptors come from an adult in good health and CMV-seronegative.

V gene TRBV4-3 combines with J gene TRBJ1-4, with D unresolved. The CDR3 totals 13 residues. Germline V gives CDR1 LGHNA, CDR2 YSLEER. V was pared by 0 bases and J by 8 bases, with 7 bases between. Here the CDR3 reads CASSQDWTEKLFF. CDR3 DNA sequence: TGCGCCAGCAGCCAAGATTGGACCGAAAAACTGTTTTTT.

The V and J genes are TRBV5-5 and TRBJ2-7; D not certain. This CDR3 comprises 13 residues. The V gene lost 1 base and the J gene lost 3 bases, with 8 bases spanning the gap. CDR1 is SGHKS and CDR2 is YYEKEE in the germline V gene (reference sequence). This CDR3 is CASSLKRYYEQYF. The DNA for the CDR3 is TGTGCCAGCAGCTTGAAGAGATACTACGAGCAGTACTTC.

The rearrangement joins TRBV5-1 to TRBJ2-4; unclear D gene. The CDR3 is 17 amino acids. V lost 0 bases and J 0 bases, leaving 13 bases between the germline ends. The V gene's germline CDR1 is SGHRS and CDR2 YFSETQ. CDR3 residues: CASSLGSIPLAKNIQYF. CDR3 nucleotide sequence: TGCGCCAGCAGCTTGGGTTCCATTCCTCTAGCCAAAAACATTCAGTACTTC. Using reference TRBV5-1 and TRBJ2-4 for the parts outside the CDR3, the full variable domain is KAGVTQTPRYLIKTRGQQVTLSCSPISGHRSVSWYQQTPGQGLQFLFEYFSETQRNKGNFPGRFSGRQFSNSRSEMNVSTLELGDSALYLCASSLGSIPLAKNIQYFGAGTRLSVL.

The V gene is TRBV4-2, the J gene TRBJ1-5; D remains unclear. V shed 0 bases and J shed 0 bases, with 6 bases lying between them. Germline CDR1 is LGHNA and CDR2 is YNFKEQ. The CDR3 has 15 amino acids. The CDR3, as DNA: TGTGCCAGCAGCCAAGATGGCGGTAGCAATCAGCCCCAGCATTTT. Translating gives CASSQDGGSNQPQHF.

CDR3 amino acids: CASSQEGRTGANQPQHF. As DNA, the CDR3 is TGTGCCAGCAGCCAAGAGGGCCGGACAGGGGCAAATCAGCCCCAGCATTTT. V usage is TRBV14 and J usage is TRBJ1-5; 9 nucleotides line up with TRBD1. The germline V gene encodes CDR1 SGHDN and CDR2 FVKESK. With 0 bases clipped from V and 4 bases from J, the junction kept 7 bases outside the gene matches. The CDR3 has 17 residues.

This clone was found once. Here the CDR3 DNA reads TGTGCCAGCAGTTACTTGCCTCCGAACACCGGGGAGCTGTTTTTT. Its protein product is CASSYLPPNTGELFF. The V and J genes are TRBV6-6 and TRBJ2-2; unclear D gene. This CDR3 is built from 15 residues. V was trimmed by 1 base and J by 0 bases, leaving 6 bases between them. Germline CDR1 MNHNY, CDR2 SVGAGI (reference sequence).

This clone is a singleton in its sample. The CDR3 protein is CASSPRTGKGLFEQYF. The CDR3 bases are TGTGCCAGTAGCCCACGGACAGGGAAAGGCCTTTTCGAGCAGTACTTC. V is TRBV19 and J is TRBJ2-7; 8 nucleotides match TRBD1. Looked up from germline, CDR1 is LNHDA and CDR2 is SQIVND (reference sequence). The ends lost 6 bases at V and 6 bases at J; junction bases unmatched: 16. This CDR3 region has 16 residues.

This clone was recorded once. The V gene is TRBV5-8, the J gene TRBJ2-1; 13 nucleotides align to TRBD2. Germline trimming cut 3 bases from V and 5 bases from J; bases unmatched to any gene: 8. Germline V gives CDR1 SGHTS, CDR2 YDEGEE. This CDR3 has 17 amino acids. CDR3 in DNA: TGTGCCAGCAGCTGGCCGGGACTAGCGGGGTTCAACAATGAGCAGTTCTTC. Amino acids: CASSWPGLAGFNNEQFF.

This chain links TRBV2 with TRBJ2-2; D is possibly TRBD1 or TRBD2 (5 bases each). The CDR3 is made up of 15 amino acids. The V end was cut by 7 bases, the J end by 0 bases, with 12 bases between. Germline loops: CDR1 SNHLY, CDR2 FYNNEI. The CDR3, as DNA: TGTGCCAGCAAAAGGCAGGGAGCGAACACCGGGGAGCTGTTTTTT. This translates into CASKRQGANTGELFF.

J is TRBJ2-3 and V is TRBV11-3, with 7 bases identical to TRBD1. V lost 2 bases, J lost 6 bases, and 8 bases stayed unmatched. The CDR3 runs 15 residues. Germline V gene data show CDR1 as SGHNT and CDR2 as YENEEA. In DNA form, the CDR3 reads TGTGCCAGCAGCTTAAGTACAGGGGACGCGGATACGCAGTATTTT. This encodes CASSLSTGDADTQYF.

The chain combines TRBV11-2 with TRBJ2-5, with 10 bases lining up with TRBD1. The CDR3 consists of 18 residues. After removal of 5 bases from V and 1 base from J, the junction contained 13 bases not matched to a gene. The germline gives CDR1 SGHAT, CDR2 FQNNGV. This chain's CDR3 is CASSIGDRGSIPQETQYF. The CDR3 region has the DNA TGTGCCAGCAGCATCGGGGACAGGGGAAGTATCCCCCAAGAGACCCAGTACTTC.

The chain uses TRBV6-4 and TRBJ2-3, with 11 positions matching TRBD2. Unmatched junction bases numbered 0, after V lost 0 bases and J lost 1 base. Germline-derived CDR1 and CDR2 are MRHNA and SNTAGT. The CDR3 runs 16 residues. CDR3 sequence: CASSDSTSGGTDTQYF. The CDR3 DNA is TGTGCCAGCAGTGACTCGACTAGCGGGGGCACAGATACGCAGTATTTT.

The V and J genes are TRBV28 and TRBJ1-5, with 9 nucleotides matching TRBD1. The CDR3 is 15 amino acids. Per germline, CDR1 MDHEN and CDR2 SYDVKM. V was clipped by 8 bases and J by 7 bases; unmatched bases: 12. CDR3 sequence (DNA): TGTGCCAGCTGGAAACCGGGACAGGGAGCCCAGCCCCAGCATTTT. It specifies CASWKPGQGAQPQHF.

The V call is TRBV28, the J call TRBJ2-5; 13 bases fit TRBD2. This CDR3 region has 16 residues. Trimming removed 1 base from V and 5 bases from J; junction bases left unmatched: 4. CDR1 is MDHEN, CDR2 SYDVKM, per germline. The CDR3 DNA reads TGTGCCAGCAGTTTATTCACTAGCGGGGGGGCGGAGACCCAGTACTTC. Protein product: CASSLFTSGGAETQYF.

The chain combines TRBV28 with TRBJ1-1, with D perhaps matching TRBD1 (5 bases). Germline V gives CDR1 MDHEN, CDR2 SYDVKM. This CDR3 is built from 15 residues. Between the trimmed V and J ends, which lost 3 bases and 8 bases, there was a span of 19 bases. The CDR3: CASSFGDVLIQEAFF. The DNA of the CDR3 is TGTGCCAGCAGTTTTGGGGACGTCTTGATTCAAGAAGCTTTCTTT.

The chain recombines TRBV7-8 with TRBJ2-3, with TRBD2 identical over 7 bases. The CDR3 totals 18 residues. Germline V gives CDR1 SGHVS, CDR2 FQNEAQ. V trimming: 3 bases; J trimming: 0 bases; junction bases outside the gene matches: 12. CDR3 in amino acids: CASSLRNSAGVSTDTQYF. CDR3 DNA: TGTGCCAGCAGCTTGAGGAACTCGGCGGGGGTGAGCACAGATACGCAGTATTTT.

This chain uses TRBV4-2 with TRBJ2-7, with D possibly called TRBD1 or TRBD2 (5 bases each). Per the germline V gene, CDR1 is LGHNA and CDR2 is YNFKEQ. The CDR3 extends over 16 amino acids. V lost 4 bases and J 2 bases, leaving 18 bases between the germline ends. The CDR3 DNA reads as TGTGCCAGCAGCCCGTATGGGACCGGAGAACCCTACGAGCAGTACTTC. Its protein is CASSPYGTGEPYEQYF.

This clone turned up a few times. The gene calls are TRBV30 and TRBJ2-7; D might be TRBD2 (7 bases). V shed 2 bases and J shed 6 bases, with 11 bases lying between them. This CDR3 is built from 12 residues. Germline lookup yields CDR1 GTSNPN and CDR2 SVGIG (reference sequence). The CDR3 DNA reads TGTGCCTGGAGTAGGGGGGGCTTCGAGCAGTACTTC. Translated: CAWSRGGFEQYF.

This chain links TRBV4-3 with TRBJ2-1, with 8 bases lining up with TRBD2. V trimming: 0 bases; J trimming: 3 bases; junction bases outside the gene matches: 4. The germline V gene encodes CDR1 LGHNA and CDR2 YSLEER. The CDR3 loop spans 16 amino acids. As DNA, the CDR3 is TGCGCCAGCAGCCAAGACGGGGGGGGATTCTACAATGAGCAGTTCTTC. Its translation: CASSQDGGGFYNEQFF.

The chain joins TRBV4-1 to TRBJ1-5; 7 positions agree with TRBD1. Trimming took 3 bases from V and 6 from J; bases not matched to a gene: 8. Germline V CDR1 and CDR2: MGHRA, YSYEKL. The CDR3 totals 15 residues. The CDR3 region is CASSHLGQVGQPQHF. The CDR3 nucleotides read TGCGCCAGCAGCCATCTAGGACAGGTCGGTCAGCCCCAGCATTTT.

CDR3: CSGGLGADTQYF. The CDR3, as DNA: TGCAGCGGTGGACTAGGCGCAGATACGCAGTATTTT. The J gene is TRBJ2-3, the V gene TRBV29-1, with 7 bases identical to TRBD2. Trimming removed 7 bases from V and 4 bases from J; junction bases left unmatched: 5. Germline V gives CDR1 SQVTM, CDR2 ANQGSEA. This CDR3 has 12 amino acids.

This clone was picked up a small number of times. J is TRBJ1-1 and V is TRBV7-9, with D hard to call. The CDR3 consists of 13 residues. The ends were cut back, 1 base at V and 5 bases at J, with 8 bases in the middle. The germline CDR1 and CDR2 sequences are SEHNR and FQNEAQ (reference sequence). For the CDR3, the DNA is TGTGCCAGCAGCTTAGTTTACGGGACTGAAGCTTTCTTT. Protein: CASSLVYGTEAFF.

CDR3 sequence (DNA): TGTGCCAGTACTGCCGGGACTCGGGTCGGGGAGCTGTTTTTT. Amino acid sequence: CASTAGTRVGELFF. The chain employs TRBV19 and TRBJ2-2; tentatively, D is TRBD2 (6 bases). Germline CDR1 is LNHDA and CDR2 is SQIVND (reference sequence). The CDR3 has 14 residues. V lost 7 bases to trimming and J lost 7 bases, with 16 bases between them.

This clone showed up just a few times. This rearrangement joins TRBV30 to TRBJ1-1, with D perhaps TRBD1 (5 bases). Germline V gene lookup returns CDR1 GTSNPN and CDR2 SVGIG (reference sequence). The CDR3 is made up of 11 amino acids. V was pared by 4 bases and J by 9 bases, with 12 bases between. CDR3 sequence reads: CAWTKGSKAFF. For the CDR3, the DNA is TGTGCCTGGACCAAGGGGTCCAAAGCTTTCTTT.

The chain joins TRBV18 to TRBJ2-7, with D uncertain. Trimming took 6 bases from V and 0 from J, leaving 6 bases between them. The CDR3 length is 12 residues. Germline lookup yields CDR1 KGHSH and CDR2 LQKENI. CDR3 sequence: CASSADSYEQYF. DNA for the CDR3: TGTGCCAGCTCTGCCGACTCCTACGAGCAGTACTTC.

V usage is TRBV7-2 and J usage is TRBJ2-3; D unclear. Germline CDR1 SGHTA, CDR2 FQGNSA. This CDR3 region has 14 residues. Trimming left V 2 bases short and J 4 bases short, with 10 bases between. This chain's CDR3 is CASSLPPGSDTQYF. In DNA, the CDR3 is TGTGCCAGCAGCTTACCCCCCGGCTCAGATACGCAGTATTTT.

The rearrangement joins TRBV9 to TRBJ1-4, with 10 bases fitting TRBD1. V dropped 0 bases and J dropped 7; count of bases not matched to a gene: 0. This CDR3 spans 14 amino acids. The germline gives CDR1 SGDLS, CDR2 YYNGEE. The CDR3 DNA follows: TGTGCCAGCAGCGTAGGGACAGGGGGTGAAAAACTGTTTTTT. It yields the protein CASSVGTGGEKLFF.